This T cell receptor beta chain was sequenced during a study of T cells in Graves' hyperthyroidism and ophthalmopathy. Study overall: At the time of initial diagnosis and before any treatment, peripheral blood was collected.

Germline CDR1 is PRHDT and CDR2 is FYEKMQ (reference sequence). Trimming cost V 5 bases and J 9 bases, with 23 bases left between them. This CDR3 is 16 amino acids long. Amplification of TCR beta CDR3 regions was performed using RNA transcripts as template. The study used the HTBI primer set for a first-round RT-PCR of the TCR CDR3. TCRdb re-analysed the multiplex PCR reads in MiXCR, keeping a single row per CDR3 protein. The sample has more than 650,000 distinct CDR3 sequences; approximately 14% are singletons. Study-wide results and caveats: In the analysis, a 13 V-J model separated ophthalmopathy from stable hyperthyroidism. Ophthalmopathy prediction by the model preceded onset by a median approximately six months. Blood also carried most thyroid clonotypes expanded above 0.001.

This clonotype appeared a few times. The antigen is undetermined. This clonotype originated in a woman between 18 and 29 years old with Graves' hyperthyroidism. The chain combines TRBV13 with TRBJ2-1; D gene unclear. Input material: blood. The CDR3 is CASSPRSLGGRSEQFF. In DNA, the CDR3 is TGTGCCAGCAGCCCTAGGTCGCTAGGTGGACGCAGTGAGCAGTTCTTC.